A selection of T cell receptor beta chains follows, all from one sample in a study of blood T cell repertoires in COVID-19. Generated by immunoSEQ multiplex PCR, the TCRdb table keeps only in-frame clones and is missing some. This sample has 71,000 or so clones, with just under 85% found just once. Sample: peripheral blood. The receptors come from a man in his 70s with acute or convalescent COVID-19. The CDR3 runs from the conserved cysteine through the conserved F or W. The D gene is left open where the match is weak. The size field is filled for only some rows; it gives once, few, many or a size class.

clone size: -; J gene: TRBJ2-7; D gene: -; V gene: TRBV27; CDR3 DNA: TGTGCCAGCAGTTCAGAAGGGGACTACGAGCAGTACTTC; CDR3 protein: CASSSEGDYEQYF
clone size: -; J gene: TRBJ2-3; D gene: TRBD2; V gene: TRBV4-3; CDR3 DNA: TGCGCCAGCAGCCAGGCGGGAGTGGTATCGGATACGCAGTATTTT; CDR3 protein: CASSQAGVVSDTQYF
clone size: -; J gene: TRBJ2-1; D gene: -; V gene: TRBV19; CDR3 DNA: TGTGCCAGTAGTGTATTGTACAATGAGCAGTTCTTC; CDR3 protein: CASSVLYNEQFF
clone size: -; J gene: TRBJ1-5; D gene: -; V gene: TRBV29-1; CDR3 DNA: TGCAGCGTTGAGTCAGGGTGGAATCAGCCCCAGCATTTT; CDR3 protein: CSVESGWNQPQHF
clone size: -; J gene: TRBJ2-7; D gene: TRBD1; V gene: TRBV12-5; CDR3 DNA: TGTGCTAGTGCCCCTGACAGGGCTTACGAGCAGTACTTC; CDR3 protein: CASAPDRAYEQYF
clone size: -; J gene: TRBJ2-2; D gene: -; V gene: TRBV5-6; CDR3 DNA: TGTGCCAGCAGCTTGGCAGGTCAAACCGGGGAGCTGTTTTTT; CDR3 protein: CASSLAGQTGELFF
clone size: -; J gene: TRBJ2-3; D gene: -; V gene: TRBV9; CDR3 DNA: TGTGCCAGCAGCGAGGGGATTCAGGGTGATACGCAGTATTTT; CDR3 protein: CASSEGIQGDTQYF
clone size: -; J gene: TRBJ2-7; D gene: TRBD2; V gene: TRBV9; CDR3 DNA: TGTGCCAGCAGCGTAGATCGGGGAGGGCCGTCCTACGAGCAGTACTTC; CDR3 protein: CASSVDRGGPSYEQYF
clone size: -; J gene: TRBJ1-1; D gene: TRBD1; V gene: TRBV15; CDR3 DNA: TGTGCCACCAGCAGAGATAACAGGGGGGGTACTGAAGCTTTCTTT; CDR3 protein: CATSRDNRGGTEAFF
clone size: -; J gene: TRBJ1-1; D gene: TRBD1; V gene: TRBV3-1/TRBV3-2; CDR3 DNA: TGTGCCAGCAGCCCCCGGGAGAAGGGGACAGGGGTTCTTTTCTTT; CDR3 protein: CASSPREKGTGVLFF
clone size: few; J gene: TRBJ2-2; D gene: TRBD1; V gene: TRBV4-2; CDR3 DNA: TGTGCCAGCAGCGCGGGACAGGGACTGATCCAAACCGGGGAGCTGTTTTTT; CDR3 protein: CASSAGQGLIQTGELFF
clone size: -; J gene: TRBJ1-2; D gene: -; V gene: TRBV6-5; CDR3 DNA: TGTGCCAGCAGTTACTCTACCCGGGTCGAAGGAGGCTACACCTTC; CDR3 protein: CASSYSTRVEGGYTF
clone size: -; J gene: TRBJ2-3; D gene: TRBD1; V gene: TRBV11-3; CDR3 DNA: TGTGCCAGCAGCCCCAGACAGGGGGCTACAGATACGCAGTATTTT; CDR3 protein: CASSPRQGATDTQYF
clone size: -; J gene: TRBJ2-7; D gene: TRBD1; V gene: TRBV7-9; CDR3 DNA: TGTGCCAGCAGCTTAGGACAGGGGATCTCCTACGAGCAGTACTTC; CDR3 protein: CASSLGQGISYEQYF
clone size: -; J gene: TRBJ1-6; D gene: -; V gene: TRBV3-1/TRBV3-2; CDR3 DNA: TGTGCCAGCAGCCAAAATACTCTAAATTCACCCCTCCACTTT; CDR3 protein: CASSQNTLNSPLHF
clone size: once; J gene: TRBJ1-4; D gene: TRBD1; V gene: TRBV28; CDR3 DNA: TGTGCCAGCAGCATGACAGGGCCGGATGAAAAACTGTTTTTT; CDR3 protein: CASSMTGPDEKLFF
clone size: -; J gene: TRBJ2-7; D gene: -; V gene: TRBV7-3; CDR3 DNA: TGTGCCAGCAGCTTAGAGGCAGGGGATACTTACGAGCAGTACTTC; CDR3 protein: CASSLEAGDTYEQYF
clone size: -; J gene: TRBJ2-1; D gene: -; V gene: TRBV24-1; CDR3 DNA: TGTGCCACCGGGAGTTCCTACAATGAGCAGTTCTTC; CDR3 protein: CATGSSYNEQFF
clone size: once; J gene: TRBJ1-2; D gene: TRBD1; V gene: TRBV5-5; CDR3 DNA: TGTGCCAGCAGCTTAAGTCCGGGACAGAAATACTATGGCTACACCTTC; CDR3 protein: CASSLSPGQKYYGYTF
clone size: -; J gene: TRBJ1-2; D gene: -; V gene: TRBV29-1; CDR3 DNA: TGCAGCGTTGAAGACACAGCTTCATATGGCTACACCTTC; CDR3 protein: CSVEDTASYGYTF
clone size: few; J gene: TRBJ2-1; D gene: TRBD2; V gene: TRBV24-1; CDR3 DNA: TGTGCCACCAAGGGACTAGAGACGGAAGAGCAGTTCTTC; CDR3 protein: CATKGLETEEQFF
clone size: -; J gene: TRBJ2-5; D gene: -; V gene: TRBV4-2; CDR3 DNA: TGTGCCAGCAGCCAAGACCTGAGGGAGACCCAGTACTTC; CDR3 protein: CASSQDLRETQYF
clone size: -; J gene: TRBJ2-7; D gene: TRBD1; V gene: TRBV7-6; CDR3 DNA: TGTGCCAGCAGCCATGGGACAGGGGATAAACTATACGAGCAGTACTTC; CDR3 protein: CASSHGTGDKLYEQYF
clone size: once; J gene: TRBJ1-6; D gene: -; V gene: TRBV7-2; CDR3 DNA: TGTGCCAGCAGCTTAAGTTACGCGGGAGGTAATTCACCCCTCCACTTT; CDR3 protein: CASSLSYAGGNSPLHF
clone size: -; J gene: TRBJ2-3; D gene: TRBD2; V gene: TRBV5-1; CDR3 DNA: TGCGCCAGCAGCCGGTCGGGACTAGCGGGATCCACAGATACGCAGTATTTT; CDR3 protein: CASSRSGLAGSTDTQYF
clone size: -; J gene: TRBJ2-7; D gene: -; V gene: TRBV29-1; CDR3 DNA: TGCAGCGTTGAAACAGACAGTGATTCCTACGAGCAGTACTTC; CDR3 protein: CSVETDSDSYEQYF
clone size: -; J gene: TRBJ1-2; D gene: -; V gene: TRBV7-9; CDR3 DNA: TGTGCCAGCAGCTTAGCGTGGGGGGGCGATGGCTACACCTTC; CDR3 protein: CASSLAWGGDGYTF
clone size: -; J gene: TRBJ1-1; D gene: -; V gene: TRBV14; CDR3 DNA: TGTGCCAGCAGCCTTTTCGGGGGGGCGCGGGGCACTGAAGCTTTCTTT; CDR3 protein: CASSLFGGARGTEAFF
clone size: -; J gene: TRBJ2-3; D gene: TRBD2; V gene: TRBV20-1; CDR3 DNA: TGCAGTGCTAGTTCCCCCCGCAGACTAGCGGGAATCACAGATACGCAGTATTTT; CDR3 protein: CSASSPRRLAGITDTQYF
clone size: -; J gene: TRBJ2-1; D gene: -; V gene: TRBV9; CDR3 DNA: TGTGCCAGCAGCACCGACGGAGACAATGAGCAGTTCTTC; CDR3 protein: CASSTDGDNEQFF
clone size: -; J gene: TRBJ2-2; D gene: TRBD1; V gene: TRBV28; CDR3 DNA: TGTGCCAGCAGGGTCTGGGGACAGTCTTTAGCTAGGAAGGACACCGGGGAGCTGTTTTTT; CDR3 protein: CASRVWGQSLARKDTGELFF
clone size: -; J gene: TRBJ1-5; D gene: -; V gene: TRBV9; CDR3 DNA: TGTGCCAGCAGCCCACGGGGGGCAGGGAACAATCAGCCCCAGCATTTT; CDR3 protein: CASSPRGAGNNQPQHF
clone size: -; J gene: TRBJ2-1; D gene: -; V gene: TRBV20-1; CDR3 DNA: TGCAGTGCGATTGGACAGAGTCGACAGTTCTTC; CDR3 protein: CSAIGQSRQFF
clone size: -; J gene: TRBJ1-1; D gene: -; V gene: TRBV7-3; CDR3 DNA: TGTGCCAGCAGCTTAGGGGGCGGGTCCACTGAAGCTTTCTTT; CDR3 protein: CASSLGGGSTEAFF
clone size: -; J gene: TRBJ1-5; D gene: TRBD1; V gene: TRBV7-2; CDR3 DNA: TGTGCCAGCAGCTTAGGGGACAGGGAGCATCAGCCCCAGCATTTT; CDR3 protein: CASSLGDREHQPQHF
clone size: -; J gene: TRBJ2-7; D gene: -; V gene: TRBV5-4; CDR3 DNA: TGTGCCAGCAGCCCTGGCAAAATCCCCTACGAGCAGTACTTC; CDR3 protein: CASSPGKIPYEQYF
clone size: few; J gene: TRBJ1-1; D gene: -; V gene: TRBV7-9; CDR3 DNA: TGTGCCAGCAGCTTAGGGTTCAGTTCCGTGGGGGGTGAAGCTTTCTTT; CDR3 protein: CASSLGFSSVGGEAFF
clone size: -; J gene: TRBJ2-1; D gene: TRBD1; V gene: TRBV5-1; CDR3 DNA: TGCGCCAGCAGCCCCCGACAGGGCTCCTACAATGAGCAGTTCTTC; CDR3 protein: CASSPRQGSYNEQFF
clone size: once; J gene: TRBJ2-1; D gene: -; V gene: TRBV7-9; CDR3 DNA: TGTGCCAGCAGCTTAGCGGTACACTATCGTGAGCAGTTCTTC; CDR3 protein: CASSLAVHYREQFF
clone size: -; J gene: TRBJ2-1; D gene: TRBD2; V gene: TRBV9; CDR3 DNA: TGTGCCAGCAGCCCTCTTGCGGGAGGGACGGGCAATGAGCAGTTCTTC; CDR3 protein: CASSPLAGGTGNEQFF
clone size: -; J gene: TRBJ1-1; D gene: -; V gene: TRBV29-1; CDR3 DNA: TGCAGCGTTGAGGTGCAGATGAACACTGAAGCTTTCTTT; CDR3 protein: CSVEVQMNTEAFF
clone size: -; J gene: TRBJ2-5; D gene: TRBD2; V gene: TRBV7-7; CDR3 DNA: TGTGCCAGCAGCTCCCTTTTAGCGGGACCGAACCAAGAGACCCAGTACTTC; CDR3 protein: CASSSLLAGPNQETQYF
clone size: -; J gene: TRBJ1-1; D gene: -; V gene: TRBV24-1; CDR3 DNA: TGTGCCACCAGCAGGACAGATCACACTGAAGCTTTCTTT; CDR3 protein: CATSRTDHTEAFF
clone size: -; J gene: TRBJ2-7; D gene: -; V gene: TRBV18; CDR3 DNA: TGTGCCAGCTCACCGAACAGAGAAATAACATACGAGCAGTACTTC; CDR3 protein: CASSPNREITYEQYF
clone size: -; J gene: TRBJ2-7; D gene: TRBD2; V gene: TRBV5-6; CDR3 DNA: TGTGCCAGCAGCTGGGGACTAGCGGGAGGTAATGAGCAGTACTTC; CDR3 protein: CASSWGLAGGNEQYF